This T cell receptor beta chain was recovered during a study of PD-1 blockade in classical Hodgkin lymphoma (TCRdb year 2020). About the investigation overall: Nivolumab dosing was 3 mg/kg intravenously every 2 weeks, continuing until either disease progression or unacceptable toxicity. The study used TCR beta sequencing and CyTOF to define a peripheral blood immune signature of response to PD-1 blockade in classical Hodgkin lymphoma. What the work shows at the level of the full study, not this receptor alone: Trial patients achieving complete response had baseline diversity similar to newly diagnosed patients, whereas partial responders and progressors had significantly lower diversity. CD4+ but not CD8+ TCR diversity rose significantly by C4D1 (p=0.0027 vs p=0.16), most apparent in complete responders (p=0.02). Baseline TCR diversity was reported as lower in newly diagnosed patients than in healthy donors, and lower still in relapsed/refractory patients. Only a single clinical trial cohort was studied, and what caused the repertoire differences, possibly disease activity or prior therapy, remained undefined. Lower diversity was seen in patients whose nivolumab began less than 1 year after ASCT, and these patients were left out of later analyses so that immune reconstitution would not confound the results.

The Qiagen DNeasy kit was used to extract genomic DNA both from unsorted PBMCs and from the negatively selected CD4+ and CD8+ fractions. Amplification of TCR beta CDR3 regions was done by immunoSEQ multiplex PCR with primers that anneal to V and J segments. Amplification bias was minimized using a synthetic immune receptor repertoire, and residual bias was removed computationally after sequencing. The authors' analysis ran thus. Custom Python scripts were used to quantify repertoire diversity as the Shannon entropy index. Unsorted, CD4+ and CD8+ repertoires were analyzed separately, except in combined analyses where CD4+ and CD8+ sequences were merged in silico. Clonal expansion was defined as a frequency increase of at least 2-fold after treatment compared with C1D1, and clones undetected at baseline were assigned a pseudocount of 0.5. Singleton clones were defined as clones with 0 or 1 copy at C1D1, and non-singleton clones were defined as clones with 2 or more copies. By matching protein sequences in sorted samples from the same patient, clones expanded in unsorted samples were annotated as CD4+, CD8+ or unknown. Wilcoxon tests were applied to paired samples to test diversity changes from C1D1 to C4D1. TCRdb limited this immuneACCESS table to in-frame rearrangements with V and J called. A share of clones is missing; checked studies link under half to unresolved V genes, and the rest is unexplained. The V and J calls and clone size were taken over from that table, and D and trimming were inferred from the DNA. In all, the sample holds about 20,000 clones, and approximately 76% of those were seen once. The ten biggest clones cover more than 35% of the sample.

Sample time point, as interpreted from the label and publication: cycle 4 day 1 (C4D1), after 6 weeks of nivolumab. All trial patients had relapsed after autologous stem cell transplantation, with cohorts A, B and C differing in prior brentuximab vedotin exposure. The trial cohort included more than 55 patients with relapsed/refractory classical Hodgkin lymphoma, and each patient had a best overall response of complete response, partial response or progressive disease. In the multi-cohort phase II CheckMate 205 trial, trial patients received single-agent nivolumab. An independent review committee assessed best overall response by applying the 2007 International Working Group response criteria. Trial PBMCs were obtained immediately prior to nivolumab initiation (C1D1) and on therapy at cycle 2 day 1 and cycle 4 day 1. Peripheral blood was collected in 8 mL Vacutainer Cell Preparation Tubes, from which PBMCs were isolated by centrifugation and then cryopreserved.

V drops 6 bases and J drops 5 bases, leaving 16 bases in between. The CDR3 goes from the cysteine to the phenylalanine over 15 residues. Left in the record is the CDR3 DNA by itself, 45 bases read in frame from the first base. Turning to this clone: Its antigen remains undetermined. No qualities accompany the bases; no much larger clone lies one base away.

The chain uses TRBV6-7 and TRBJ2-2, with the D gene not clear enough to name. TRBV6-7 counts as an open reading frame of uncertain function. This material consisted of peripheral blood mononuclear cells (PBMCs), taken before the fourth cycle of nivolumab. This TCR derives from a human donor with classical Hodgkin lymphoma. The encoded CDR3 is CASSPRLNRTGELFF. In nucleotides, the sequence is TGTGCCAGCAGCCCTCGCCTGAACAGAACCGGGGAGCTGTTTTTT.